These 29 T cell receptor beta chains were sequenced from one sample in a study of shared clonotypes between healthy human individuals (dated by TCRdb to the early 2020s). Library creation used the immunoSEQ multiplex PCR assay. TCRdb holds this immuneACCESS table with in-frame rearrangements only. Some clones are missing; in checked studies, unresolved V genes explain under half, and the rest has no known cause. The sample profile shows roughly 2.5 million clones; around nine tenths of them were found once. The leading ten clones occupy around 0.14% of the sample. Specimen: naive CD4+ T cells sorted from blood. What this sample's cell subset or site label stands for: CD45RA+ positively selected. Receptors originate from a man between 18 and 29 years old in good health.

The chain links TRBV18 to TRBJ2-6, with D possibly being TRBD1 (5 bases). CDR3 length: 16 residues. CDR1 is KGHSH, CDR2 LQKENI, per germline. V was cut by 6 bases and J by 4 bases, with 16 bases left in between. DNA for the CDR3: TGTGCCAGCTCCCTCGCTGGGGCGCAAGGGGCCAACGTCCTGACTTTC. It codes for CASSLAGAQGANVLTF.

On this clone: The sample has other DNA sequences that encode this CDR3 too. The chain carries TRBV5-1 and TRBJ2-7; D possibly corresponds to TRBD1 (5 bases). The CDR3 is 12 residues long. Trimming shortened V by 1 base and J by 3 bases, and 5 bases separated the two germline ends. The germline V gene encodes CDR1 SGHRS and CDR2 YFSETQ. The CDR3 sequence: CASSLQGYEQYF. As DNA, the CDR3 is TGCGCCAGCAGCTTGCAGGGCTACGAGCAGTACTTC. Drawing the rest from reference TRBV5-1 and TRBJ2-7, the complete variable domain is KAGVTQTPRYLIKTRGQQVTLSCSPISGHRSVSWYQQTPGQGLQFLFEYFSETQRNKGNFPGRFSGRQFSNSRSEMNVSTLELGDSALYLCASSLQGYEQYFGPGTRLTVT.

Turning to this clone: This same CDR3 is encoded by further DNA sequences in the sample. The chain carries TRBV5-1 and TRBJ2-3; D is ambiguous. The germline CDR1 and CDR2 sequences are SGHRS and YFSETQ. This CDR3 spans 12 amino acids. V was shortened by 2 bases and J by 5 bases, with 6 bases between the two germline ends. CDR3 residues: CASSLSLDTQYF. The CDR3 DNA reads TGCGCCAGCAGCTTATCGTTAGATACGCAGTATTTT.

The chain carries TRBV5-1 and TRBJ2-2; 9 nucleotides match TRBD1. The V gene end was trimmed by 0 bases and the J gene end by 1 base; junction bases not matched to a gene: 7. Germline values: CDR1 SGHRS, CDR2 YFSETQ. The CDR3 is 18 residues long. For the CDR3, the DNA is TGCGCCAGCAGCTTGGTGTTCGGGGGACAGGGGAACACCGGGGAGCTGTTTTTT. This gives the protein CASSLVFGGQGNTGELFF.

The chain combines TRBV5-1 with TRBJ2-1, with D perhaps given as TRBD1 or TRBD2 (6 bases each). Trimming stripped 4 bases from V and 6 bases from J, with 14 bases between. CDR3 size: 14 residues. CDR1 SGHRS and CDR2 YFSETQ come from the germline V gene. CDR3: CASSDRGLGNEQFF. The CDR3 DNA reads as TGCGCCAGCAGCGACCGGGGGCTGGGCAATGAGCAGTTCTTC. The full variable domain, in which reference TRBV5-1 and TRBJ2-1 provide the parts outside the CDR3, is KAGVTQTPRYLIKTRGQQVTLSCSPISGHRSVSWYQQTPGQGLQFLFEYFSETQRNKGNFPGRFSGRQFSNSRSEMNVSTLELGDSALYLCASSDRGLGNEQFFGPGTRLTVL.

The chain recombines TRBV10-3 with TRBJ1-1, with D perhaps TRBD1 (5 bases). The V and J ends lost 8 bases and 1 base respectively, with 5 bases between them. CDR3 size: 11 residues. Germline V gene lookup returns CDR1 ENHRY and CDR2 SYGVKD. In nucleotides, the CDR3 is TGTGCCATCGGACAGAACACTGAAGCTTTCTTT. Translated, it gives CAIGQNTEAFF.

The chain carries TRBV18 and TRBJ2-1; D assignment may be TRBD1 or TRBD2 (5 bases each). V lost 3 bases and J lost 7, with 16 bases in between. The CDR3 consists of 15 residues. Germline V gene lookup returns CDR1 KGHSH and CDR2 LQKENI. In DNA form, the CDR3 reads TGTGCCAGCTCACCTGGGACGTCGAGATTTAATGAGCAGTTCTTC. This gives the protein CASSPGTSRFNEQFF.

V usage is TRBV28 and J usage is TRBJ1-5; a weak D match, TRBD1 (6 bases). Trimming stripped 3 bases from V and 7 bases from J, with 16 bases between. CDR1 MDHEN and CDR2 SYDVKM come from the germline V gene. The CDR3 is 15 residues long. CDR3: CASSFLGRGAQPQHF. For the CDR3, the DNA is TGTGCCAGCAGTTTCCTGGGCAGGGGCGCGCAGCCCCAGCATTTT.

A word on this clone: Other DNA sequences from this sample encode an identical CDR3 as well. The V and J genes are TRBV27 and TRBJ1-3; the match to TRBD1 covers 7 bases. The CDR3 sequence is 14 residues long. Germline trimming cut 6 bases from V and 3 bases from J; bases unmatched to any gene: 5. Germline loops: CDR1 MNHEY, CDR2 SMNVEV (reference sequence). The CDR3 DNA is TGTGCCAGCAGCCGACAGGGCGGTGGAAACACCATATATTTT. Translated, it gives CASSRQGGGNTIYF.

This chain uses TRBV19 with TRBJ1-1; the D gene is possibly TRBD1 (6 bases). With 3 bases removed from V and 5 bases from J, the gap between germline ends came to 16 bases. This CDR3 has 15 residues. In germline, CDR1 is LNHDA, CDR2 SQIVND (reference sequence). For the CDR3, the DNA is TGTGCCAGTAGTATCCCAGGGGTCTGGGTAACTGAAGCTTTCTTT. It translates to CASSIPGVWVTEAFF.

The CDR3 DNA reads TGTGCCAGCAGCCCCCGGGACAGGGGAGGCACTGAAGCTTTCTTT. Its translation is CASSPRDRGGTEAFF. The chain is built from TRBV11-1 and TRBJ1-1; TRBD1 matches 10 bases. CDR3 length: 15 amino acids. Germline loops: CDR1 SGHAT, CDR2 FQDESV (reference sequence). V lost 5 bases to trimming and J lost 4 bases; unmatched junction nucleotides: 7.

The genes are TRBV7-2 and TRBJ2-5, with TRBD1 matching over 7 bases. Looked up from germline, CDR1 is SGHTA and CDR2 is FQGNSA. With 5 bases clipped from V and 5 bases from J, the junction kept 17 bases outside the gene matches. The CDR3 spans 17 residues. As DNA, the CDR3 is TGTGCCAGCAGCCTAAACAGGGGCAAACTTCAAGGGGAGACCCAGTACTTC. Residues: CASSLNRGKLQGETQYF.

This chain's CDR3 is CATTGSSYNSPLHF. CDR3 in DNA: TGTGCCACTACAGGGAGCTCCTATAATTCACCCCTCCACTTT. The gene calls are TRBV6-1 and TRBJ1-6, with D possibly TRBD1 on 6 matching bases. V gave up 10 bases and J gave up 0 bases, with 10 bases separating them. The CDR3 runs 14 residues. Germline-derived CDR1 and CDR2 are MNHNS and SASEGT.

CDR3 DNA sequence: TGTGCCAGCAGTGAAGACAGGGGGCGCGACACAGATACGCAGTATTTT. The encoded protein is CASSEDRGRDTDTQYF. The J gene is TRBJ2-3, the V gene TRBV2, with 9 bases fitting TRBD1. The CDR3 spans 16 residues. V trimming: 1 base; J trimming: 2 bases; junction bases outside the gene matches: 4. CDR1 is SNHLY and CDR2 is FYNNEI in the germline V gene.

This chain uses TRBV5-1 with TRBJ2-7, with 11 bases matching TRBD2. The V segment lost 8 bases and the J segment 2 bases; nucleotides outside the gene matches: 21. Germline CDR1 SGHRS, CDR2 YFSETQ. The CDR3 has 19 residues. The CDR3 coding sequence is TGCGCCAGTCGAGCTCGGGCTAGCGGGGGGATACCGGAACCCTACGAGCAGTACTTC. Protein sequence: CASRARASGGIPEPYEQYF.

This chain joins TRBV11-2 and TRBJ2-7; D unclear. The CDR3 is 15 amino acids. The germline CDR1 and CDR2 sequences are SGHAT and FQNNGV. V gave up 1 base and J gave up 5 bases, with 15 bases separating them. The CDR3 protein is CASSLAVGRVDEQYF. Written as DNA, the CDR3 is TGTGCCAGCAGCTTAGCGGTAGGTCGGGTGGACGAGCAGTACTTC.

This clone was counted only a few times. The V and J genes are TRBV18 and TRBJ1-4; no reliable D call. V was shortened by 4 bases and J by 7 bases, with 4 bases between the two germline ends. Germline V gives CDR1 KGHSH, CDR2 LQKENI. There are 11 residues in the CDR3. For the CDR3, the DNA is TGTGCCAGCTCACTGGGTGAAAAACTGTTTTTT. It translates to CASSLGEKLFF.

This clone has just one count. The chain is built from TRBV27 and TRBJ2-1, with no clear D. This CDR3 has 18 residues. V was clipped by 0 bases and J by 1 base, with 16 bases between them. The germline gives CDR1 MNHEY, CDR2 SMNVEV (reference sequence). The chain's CDR3 is CASSLSFGGATSYNEQFF. Here the CDR3 DNA reads TGTGCCAGCAGTTTATCGTTCGGCGGCGCGACTTCCTACAATGAGCAGTTCTTC.

This chain's CDR3 is CASSGLGQGIDEQYF. DNA of the CDR3: TGTGCCAGCAGTGGTCTAGGGCAGGGAATCGACGAGCAGTACTTC. The chain employs TRBV28 and TRBJ2-7, with D possibly being TRBD1 (5 bases). The V and J ends lost 5 bases and 5 bases respectively, with 19 bases between them. The length of the CDR3 is 15 residues. Germline loops: CDR1 MDHEN, CDR2 SYDVKM.

This clone was picked up one time. The V gene is TRBV7-2, the J gene TRBJ2-5; perhaps TRBD2 as D (5 bases). This CDR3 is built from 17 residues. The ends were cut back, 4 bases at V and 1 base at J, with 19 bases in the middle. Germline V gene data show CDR1 as SGHTA and CDR2 as FQGNSA. The CDR3 sequence is CASSSGLISGSQETQYF. CDR3 DNA: TGTGCCAGCAGCTCAGGCCTTATATCGGGATCCCAAGAGACCCAGTACTTC.

There are a few counts of this clone. This chain joins TRBV9 and TRBJ1-5; D unclear. CDR3 length: 14 amino acids. V was cut by 3 bases and J by 1 base, with 8 bases left in between. CDR1 is SGDLS and CDR2 is YYNGEE in the germline V gene. The CDR3 is CASSGLGSNQPQHF. The CDR3 DNA sequence: TGTGCCAGCAGCGGCCTGGGAAGCAATCAGCCCCAGCATTTT. The entire variable domain, with the rest obtained from reference TRBV9 and TRBJ1-5, is as follows: DSGVTQTPKHLITATGQRVTLRCSPRSGDLSVYWYQQSLDQGLQFLIQYYNGEERAKGNILERFSAQQFPDLHSELNLSSLELGDSALYFCASSGLGSNQPQHFGDGTRLSIL.

The chain is built from TRBV6-5 and TRBJ1-1, with D possibly being TRBD1 (5 bases). Trimming shortened V by 5 bases and J by 4 bases, and 17 bases separated the two germline ends. Germline-derived CDR1 and CDR2 are MNHEY and SVGAGI. This CDR3 region has 15 residues. The CDR3 coding sequence is TGTGCCAGCAGTGCCCGAGGGGCGGGTGGCACTGAAGCTTTCTTT. Protein: CASSARGAGGTEAFF.

Note on this clone: Additional DNA sequences in this sample encode the identical CDR3. The rearrangement links TRBV14 to TRBJ2-7; weak D call: TRBD1 (6 bases). CDR1 SGHDN and CDR2 FVKESK come from the germline V gene. This CDR3 contains 15 residues. Deletions cut 3 bases from V and 0 bases from J, with 12 bases between. This CDR3 is CASSQGTSSSYEQYF. CDR3 nucleotides: TGTGCCAGCAGCCAGGGGACATCGAGCTCCTACGAGCAGTACTTC.

A single count supports this clone. The chain combines TRBV30 with TRBJ2-5; 9 bases are shared with TRBD1. V dropped 3 bases and J dropped 5; count of bases not matched to a gene: 4. The CDR3 spans 13 residues. CDR1 is GTSNPN and CDR2 is SVGIG in the germline V gene (reference sequence). The CDR3: CAWRGTGRETQYF. CDR3 nucleotides: TGTGCCTGGAGGGGGACAGGGCGGGAGACCCAGTACTTC.

This clone was counted once. This sample includes further DNA sequences coding for the same CDR3. The rearrangement joins TRBV28 to TRBJ2-7, with a possible D match to TRBD1 (5 bases). The CDR3 runs to 14 residues. The germline V gene encodes CDR1 MDHEN and CDR2 SYDVKM. V was cut by 6 bases and J by 0 bases, with 12 bases left in between. The CDR3 spells CASSNRDSSYEQYF. The CDR3 DNA follows: TGTGCCAGCAGCAATAGAGACAGCTCCTACGAGCAGTACTTC.

The CDR3 DNA reads as TGTGCCAGCAGTGGGTCTATCAGGTTTTTGGACACTGAAGCTTTCTTT. It is translated as CASSGSIRFLDTEAFF. J is TRBJ1-1 and V is TRBV2; D is unclear. Deletions cut 4 bases from V and 3 bases from J, with 18 bases between. This CDR3 contains 16 residues. Germline lookup yields CDR1 SNHLY and CDR2 FYNNEI.

CDR3: CAWSGGGLGPWNEQYF. The CDR3 DNA follows: TGTGCCTGGAGTGGCGGGGGGCTTGGCCCCTGGAACGAGCAGTACTTC. The chain is built from TRBV30 and TRBJ2-7; the match to TRBD2 covers 8 bases. Germline V gives CDR1 GTSNPN, CDR2 SVGIG (reference sequence). Trimming at V came to 1 base and at J to 5 bases, leaving 13 bases not matched to a gene. This CDR3 is 16 amino acids long.

This clone has a single count. The genes are TRBV2 and TRBJ1-1, with D tentatively TRBD1 (5 bases). Germline assignment: CDR1 SNHLY and CDR2 FYNNEI. The CDR3 has 15 residues. The V end lost 5 bases, the J end lost 1 base, and 14 bases lay between the germline ends. CDR3 DNA: TGTGCCAGCAGTTCGGGCAGGGAGGGGAACACTGAAGCTTTCTTT. This translates into CASSSGREGNTEAFF.

V gene TRBV19 combines with J gene TRBJ1-4; 8 nucleotides line up with TRBD1. Looked up from germline, CDR1 is LNHDA and CDR2 is SQIVND (reference sequence). The junction had 5 bases not matched to a gene; V was cut back by 7 bases and J by 4 bases. The CDR3 is made up of 14 amino acids. This chain's CDR3 is CASTKTGVNEKLFF. CDR3 coding DNA: TGTGCCAGTACCAAGACAGGGGTTAATGAAAAACTGTTTTTT.